One and the same sample provided the 5 T cell receptor beta chains below, sequenced in a study of T-cell memory formation after mild COVID-19. TCRdb independently ran MiXCR on the 5' RACE reads; one entry per CDR3 protein. In the table there are 200,000 or so distinct CDR3 sequences, 9.5% to 10% of which are singletons. Sequencing used PBMCs or a T cell subset sorted from them (not recorded which). These receptors were obtained from a man younger than 35 who had mild COVID-19 (a few samples of this study predate the infection). Cell type and time point are not known.

This chain connects TRBV7-9 to TRBJ1-1; D is perhaps TRBD1 (5 bases). Germline loops: CDR1 SEHNR, CDR2 FQNEAQ (reference sequence). The CDR3 has 14 amino acids. V lost 1 base and J lost 3, with 9 bases in between. The CDR3: CASSLGGGDTEAFF. CDR3 in DNA: TGTGCCAGCAGCTTAGGGGGCGGGGACACTGAAGCTTTCTTT.

The chain joins TRBV20-1 to TRBJ2-3, with TRBD2 matching over 8 bases. The J segment lost 3 bases and the V segment lost 5 bases, leaving 7 bases of the junction unmatched. The CDR3 consists of 14 residues. Per the germline V gene, CDR1 is DFQATT and CDR2 is SNEGSKA (reference sequence). This chain's CDR3 is CSAPRGGLTDTQYF. The CDR3 DNA reads as TGCAGTGCTCCACGGGGGGGGCTTACAGATACGCAGTATTTT.

This clonotype is labeled medium-sized. J is TRBJ2-7 and V is TRBV2; no clear D gene. There are 13 residues in the CDR3. V shed 3 bases and J shed 5 bases, with 11 bases lying between them. From germline, CDR1 is SNHLY and CDR2 FYNNEI. The CDR3 loop is CASSEPFEDEQYF. CDR3 bases: TGTGCCAGCAGTGAGCCCTTCGAGGACGAGCAGTACTTC.

V usage is TRBV12-3 or TRBV12-4 and J usage is TRBJ1-2, with D hard to call. V dropped 10 bases and J dropped 8 bases, with 20 bases sitting between them. The CDR3 totals 13 residues. The CDR3 sequence is CATTGRIRGGYTF. The CDR3 DNA sequence: TGTGCCACCACCGGACGCATTAGAGGAGGCTACACCTTC.

This chain connects TRBV4-2 to TRBJ1-1; no definite D call. The CDR3 has 15 residues. V lost 0 bases and J lost 1, with 9 bases in between. Germline loops: CDR1 LGHNA, CDR2 YNFKEQ. CDR3 in DNA: TGTGCCAGCAGCCAAGATAAGGGTCCGAACACTGAAGCTTTCTTT. Translating gives CASSQDKGPNTEAFF.